A single TCR beta chain is shown here with its context. This clone was found a few times. It lacks a known antigen. Per-base quality was not reported, and no clone a single base away is much larger than it. Receptor amplification or capture employed the immunoSEQ multiplex PCR assay. The multiplex PCR relied on a mix of 60 forward primers for TCR Vbeta segments and 13 reverse primers for TCR Jbeta segments. The CDR3 region of rearranged TCR beta genes was amplified from genomic DNA by a multiplex PCR assay. On the Illumina HiSeq System, the amplified TCR beta libraries were sequenced as 87-base-pair reads. From the authors' description of their analysis: Across the 670 or so repertoires, a later analysis counted some 80 million unique TCR beta chains, approximately 10 million of which were shared by at least two donors. To remove PCR and sequencing errors, raw reads were error-corrected and collapsed into unique sequences using a nearest-neighbor algorithm that merged closely related sequences. To assign V, D and J gene segments, CDR3 sequences were aligned to IMGT reference sequences. Each retained sequence needed at least a six-nucleotide match to both a V gene segment and a J gene segment. Rearrangements were classified as productive when the CDR3 lacked stop codons and remained in frame with V and J, and all other rearrangements were classified as non-productive. Following IMGT convention, CDR3 was defined as the stretch from the second conserved V-encoded cysteine to the conserved J-encoded phenylalanine. In an earlier analysis of some 550 of the donors, sequences lacking an unambiguous match to a single V gene segment were excluded. An earlier analysis of 587 of the donors called V segments functional above 56.7% productive rearrangements and segregating when the between-donor standard deviation exceeded 5%. A statistical classification framework was developed to diagnose cytomegalovirus status using the catalog of TCR beta chain sequences. A later analysis assigned V and J genes by comparing TCR nucleotide sequences with IMGT/GENE-DB human TR gene sequences. Using the TCRdist pipeline, a later analysis assigned CDR3 sequences along with most-parsimonious VDJ recombination scenarios. In a later analysis, every TCR beta chain was defined by the combination of its CDR3 amino acid sequence and its V-gene family, and reads without a unique V-gene family were dropped. As a way to deal with suspected cross-contamination and a sequencing artifact, a later analysis dropped nearly 600 nucleotide sequences that were highly shared and had low generation probability. A later analysis calculated a clonal expansion index for each public chain from normalized within-repertoire ranks of inferred template counts. A later analysis computed generation probabilities with a VDJ recombination model fitted to out-of-frame rearrangements, and checked the results against IGoR. In a later analysis, hypergeometric tests were used to score TCR-TCR, TCR-HLA and TCR-CMV co-occurrence, with a repertoire-size bias correction applied to TCR pairs. False discovery rates were estimated in a later analysis by permuting HLA or CMV assignments 20 times. A later analysis grouped co-occurring TCRs with DBSCAN, adding TCRdist sequence similarity when clustering within HLA-allele-positive subsets. Co-occurrence clustering excluded repertoires with fewer than 30,000 or more than 120,000 public chains, plus five with anomalous nucleotide sharing. Sourced from immuneACCESS, this table was stored by TCRdb with only in-frame sequences that have V and J called. A share of the clones is absent; for the studies checked, an unresolved V gene accounts for under half, and the remainder has no known explanation. The DNA gave D and trimming, while V, J and clone size come from that table. The sample data list 200,000 or so clones, and 65% to 85% of these were observed just once. Of the sample, 1.7% falls within the top ten clones.

The sample comes from a study of cytomegalovirus exposure and HLA in healthy donors (dated by TCRdb to the late 2010s). About the full investigation: According to an earlier analysis of around 600 of the donors, 150 million to 200 million T cells yielded roughly 110 million unique TCR beta sequences and about 300 Gb of sequence data. Roughly 300 gigabases of sequencing data and approximately 91 million unique TCR sequences made up an early release that covered fewer than 650 HLA-typed donors. The genetic ancestry cluster associated with self-reported Caucasian donors included about four fifths of the roughly 400 genotyped donors. The study aimed to test whether cataloging public T cell receptors could reveal signatures of past pathogen exposure. The study used immunosequencing to profile the T cell repertoires of some 600 subjects and linked those repertoires to cytomegalovirus serostatus. A separate validation cohort of approximately 130 different subjects was used in addition to the roughly 670-subject first cohort. High-throughput TCR immunosequencing, statistical association of individual TCRs with disease status, and machine learning were combined to predict cytomegalovirus infection status. In a later analysis, previously published TCR beta repertoires from 666 donors were re-analyzed and high-resolution HLA genotyping was added so that TCR occurrence patterns could be studied. Rather than drawing on any new phenotypic data, the later analysis identified candidate immune exposures from TCR beta sequences and the way those sequences occurred across donors. An earlier analysis of approximately 500 of the donors applied high-throughput TCR beta sequencing to assess whether each TCR beta V gene segment acted as functional or pseudogenic. Donor age, sex, ethnicity and CMV serostatus were compiled alongside the repertoire data. Genome-wide SNP genotypes for about three fifths of the roughly 700 donors were used in a later genetic analysis, which treated that subset as a discovery cohort. Every discovery cohort repertoire had been produced on one sequencing platform. Both class I and class II loci were covered by HLA typing, at four-digit resolution. The number of donors typed differed by locus, with about 629-630 for A, B, C, DRB1 and DQB1, around 500 for DQA1, some 570 for DPA1, and roughly 450 for DPB1. Because of strong linkage in the cohort, roughly five DR-DQ haplotypes were treated as single units for association and clustering. Among a few hundred genotyped donors of the cohort, an average of around 240,000 unique TCR beta nucleotide sequences were sequenced per donor, roughly a sixth of them non-productive.

Results the study describes overall, beyond this receptor: Linkage disequilibrium might explain the correlated functional status among segregating V segments, but an unknown experimental factor could not be excluded. Because counts were too low, roughly 17 rarely observed V segments, including chromosome 9 orphons, were left out of the earlier analysis of approximately 500 of the donors. The study listed 150 to 200 TCR beta chains as associated with cytomegalovirus. A cluster of highly shared sequence variants was judged likely to represent a technical artifact of the sequencing pipeline. Because the 87-base-pair reads could not distinguish some IMGT-functional V segments, including TRBV6-2 and TRBV6-3, those segments were excluded. A later genetic analysis associated a missense DCLRE1C variant with V-gene and J-gene trimming of TCR beta chains, and an independent cohort replicated the association. In a later analysis, HLA-associated TCR beta chains showed more clonal expansion and lower generation probabilities than non-associated chains that were equally common. Roughly uniform sequencing depth across donors was assumed in presence/absence analyses, although this assumption may not hold. When HLA alleles, especially DR and DQ, strongly co-occurred, attributing TCR associations to individual alleles was difficult. In both the original and validation cohorts, the classifier was reported to diagnose cytomegalovirus status with high specificity and sensitivity. In vitro tests confirmed that a few of the cytomegalovirus-associated TCR beta chains recognize cytomegalovirus antigens. In a later analysis, most CMV-associated TCR beta chains were found to appear HLA-restricted, with HLA associations seemingly driven largely by CMV exposure. This cohort had only TCR beta chains sequenced, and the lack of alpha or paired-chain data limited which features could be detected. At a false discovery rate of 0.05, a later analysis linked some 17,000 TCR beta sequences to specific HLA alleles. In a later analysis, the rate of TCR association differed among HLA loci, with DRB1 alleles having the most associated TCRs and HLA-C alleles having the fewest. Immune exposure information for the cohort was limited to CMV serostatus. A later genetic analysis reported fewer N-insertions in productive TCRs among donors in an Asian-associated ancestry cluster than the roughly 670-donor mean. A further reported finding was that TCR beta sequences accurately predicted the HLA-A and HLA-B alleles for most subjects in the first cohort. Across donors, most TCR sequences were observed very rarely, whereas some public TCRs were present in many individuals. Broadly in line with IMGT annotations, most TCR beta V segments showed up in productive rearrangements about 87% or about 30% of the time in an earlier analysis of roughly 590 of the donors. The authors suggested that the approach could potentially be generalized to other disease states and immunological phenotypes. Because HLA typing was missing for some donors at each locus, association tests included only the typed subset. In a later analysis, several top co-occurrence clusters were reported to appear linked to parvovirus B19, influenza, CMV and Epstein-Barr virus.

The cohort consisted of 670 or so healthy bone marrow donors. At the time of sampling, all cohort members were nominally healthy, though unrecorded immune exposures were likely present. The donor tested CMV seronegative, placing the donor among the 350 or so seronegative members of the cohort. A peripheral blood sample was collected from each donor, and TCR beta sequencing was performed on peripheral blood mononuclear cells. The Qiagen DNeasy Blood Extraction Kit was used to extract genomic DNA from the blood cell samples. Including cysteine and phenylalanine, the CDR3 has 15 amino acids. Here the CDR3 DNA is all that survives: 45 bases in frame from base 1. The germline V gene (reference sequence) provides CDR1 MNHEY and CDR2 SMNVEV. At the junction V is shortened by 5 bases and J by 0 bases; bases outside the gene matches: 7.

The TCR comes from a man in his fifties or sixties in good health and CMV-seronegative. The V and J segments used are TRBV27 and TRBJ2-7, with 7 bases in between that match TRBD1. The sample comprised PBMCs. The nucleotide sequence is TGTGCCAGCAGTCCCGGAGCAGGGGGCTCCTACGAGCAGTACTTC. It translates as CASSPGAGGSYEQYF.